These T cell receptor beta chains were read from a single sample in a study of control samples from healthy donors and cancer patients. Method: immunoSEQ multiplex PCR; TCRdb's copy keeps in-frame clones and lacks some. The sample yields roughly 88,000 clones, 90% to 95% seen once. Sequencing was done on a sample of blood. These receptors were collected from a middle-aged man in good health. The CDR3 runs from the conserved cysteine through the conserved F or W. The D gene is left open where the match is weak. Rows may omit the clone size; those that give it use once, few, many or a size class.

NA,NA,TRBV9,TRBJ1-2,CASSETGSNYGYTF,TGTGCCAGCAGCGAGACAGGCTCTAACTATGGCTACACCTTC
NA,NA,TRBV14,TRBJ2-4,CASSIEAKNIQYF,TGTGCCAGCAGTATTGAGGCCAAAAACATTCAGTACTTC
NA,NA,TRBV5-1,TRBJ1-1,CASSLFQMNTEAFF,TGCGCCAGCAGCTTGTTTCAAATGAACACTGAAGCTTTCTTT
TRBD2,NA,TRBV10-1,TRBJ2-3,CASPPSGLAGGPMVDTQYF,TGCGCCAGCCCACCTTCCGGACTAGCGGGGGGGCCGATGGTAGATACGCAGTATTTT
TRBD1,once,TRBV10-3,TRBJ2-7,CAISERDSYEQYF,TGTGCCATCAGTGAGCGGGACAGCTACGAGCAGTACTTC
NA,NA,TRBV2,TRBJ1-2,CASSGGARGYTF,TGTGCCAGCAGTGGAGGGGCGCGCGGCTACACCTTC
NA,NA,TRBV15,TRBJ1-1,CATSRVSQGLEAFF,TGTGCCACCAGCAGAGTTAGCCAGGGGCTTGAAGCTTTCTTT
TRBD1,NA,TRBV11-1,TRBJ2-3,CASSPDRGLPDTQYF,TGTGCCAGCAGTCCCGACAGGGGGCTACCCGATACGCAGTATTTT
NA,NA,TRBV20-1,TRBJ2-5,CSARVVETQYF,TGCAGTGCTAGGGTGGTGGAGACCCAGTACTTC
NA,NA,TRBV11-2,TRBJ2-3,CASSLGLSPTGGGDTQYF,TGTGCCAGCAGCTTAGGGCTGTCCCCGACAGGAGGAGGAGATACGCAGTATTTT
TRBD1,NA,TRBV6-2/TRBV6-3,TRBJ1-6,CASSYGTGAYNSPLHF,TGTGCCAGCAGTTACGGGACAGGGGCTTATAATTCACCCCTCCACTTT
NA,NA,TRBV11-2,TRBJ1-1,CASSLSRSQGAFF,TGTGCCAGCAGCTTGTCAAGGAGTCAGGGGGCTTTCTTT
TRBD2,NA,TRBV30,TRBJ2-3,CAWSPQTFSGGSDTQYF,TGTGCCTGGAGTCCCCAGACCTTTAGCGGGGGGTCGGATACGCAGTATTTT
TRBD1,NA,TRBV5-1,TRBJ1-6,CASSQDRGNSPLHF,TGCGCCAGCAGCCAGGACAGGGGTAATTCACCCCTCCACTTT
NA,NA,TRBV11-2,TRBJ2-2,CASSKGQKNTGELFF,TGTGCCAGCAGCAAAGGACAGAAAAACACCGGGGAGCTGTTTTTT
TRBD2,NA,TRBV7-6,TRBJ2-1,CASSRILAGGTYNEQFF,TGTGCCAGCAGCCGAATACTAGCGGGGGGGACCTACAATGAGCAGTTCTTC
NA,NA,TRBV4-3,TRBJ2-1,CASRNTGNNEQFF,TGCGCCAGCAGAAATACCGGTAACAATGAGCAGTTCTTC
NA,few,TRBV3-1/TRBV3-2,TRBJ1-1,CASSQGTVEAFF,TGTGCCAGCAGCCAAGGGACAGTAGAAGCTTTCTTT
NA,NA,TRBV6-1,TRBJ1-1,CASSEALWNTEAFF,TGTGCCAGCAGTGAAGCGCTATGGAACACTGAAGCTTTCTTT
NA,NA,TRBV19,TRBJ2-1,CASKISGRYNEQFF,TGTGCCAGTAAGATCTCGGGCAGATACAATGAGCAGTTCTTC
NA,NA,TRBV11-2,TRBJ1-1,CASSSLGGRGGGAFF,TGTGCCAGCAGCTCCCTCGGGGGACGGGGAGGGGGAGCTTTCTTT
NA,NA,TRBV24-1,TRBJ2-1,CATSAPILNEQFF,TGTGCCACCAGTGCTCCCATACTAAATGAGCAGTTCTTC
NA,NA,TRBV6-2/TRBV6-3,TRBJ2-2,CASSYRGGLNPLYTGELFF,TGTGCCAGCAGTTACAGGGGAGGCTTGAATCCCCTTTACACCGGGGAGCTGTTTTTT
NA,NA,TRBV3-1/TRBV3-2,TRBJ1-1,CASSQDQWNTEAFF,TGTGCCAGCAGCCAAGATCAGTGGAACACTGAAGCTTTCTTT
NA,NA,TRBV6-4,TRBJ1-2,CASSDGVNYGYTF,TGTGCCAGCAGTGACGGTGTTAACTATGGCTACACCTTC
NA,NA,TRBV14,TRBJ1-1,CASSKVPGTEAFF,TGTGCCAGCAGCAAAGTCCCGGGAACTGAAGCTTTCTTT
NA,NA,TRBV30,TRBJ2-7,CAWSVGEQYF,TGTGCCTGGAGTGTCGGCGAGCAGTACTTC
NA,once,TRBV19,TRBJ2-7,CPLDRVHYEQYF,TGTCCCCTGGACAGAGTACACTACGAGCAGTACTTC
NA,NA,TRBV5-4,TRBJ2-6,CASSLGRAGANVLTF,TGTGCCAGCAGCTTGGGCAGGGCTGGGGCCAACGTCCTGACTTTC
NA,NA,TRBV24-1,TRBJ2-6,CATSDPNIEEGANVLTF,TGTGCCACCAGTGATCCCAACATAGAGGAAGGGGCCAACGTCCTGACTTTC
NA,NA,TRBV13,TRBJ1-2,CASIPPDPYGYTF,TGTGCCAGCATCCCCCCCGACCCCTATGGCTACACCTTC
NA,NA,TRBV19,TRBJ1-6,CASAGFPSSGSNSPLHF,TGTGCCAGTGCGGGTTTTCCCTCTTCTGGATCCAATTCACCCCTCCACTTT
NA,NA,TRBV2,TRBJ1-1,CASSEDRNTEAFF,TGTGCCAGCAGTGAGGACAGGAACACTGAAGCTTTCTTT
NA,once,TRBV19,TRBJ1-1,CASRTSPQGNTEAFF,TGTGCCAGTCGTACGTCGCCACAGGGGAACACTGAAGCTTTCTTT
NA,NA,TRBV19,TRBJ1-1,CASSLSMGGAEAFF,TGTGCCAGTAGTCTTTCGATGGGGGGAGCTGAAGCTTTCTTT
TRBD1,once,TRBV27,TRBJ1-2,CASSLGGQISNYGYTF,TGTGCCAGCAGTTTAGGGGGACAGATATCTAACTATGGCTACACCTTC
TRBD1,NA,TRBV5-1,TRBJ1-3,CASSSEGGPFSGNTIYF,TGCGCCAGCAGCTCCGAAGGGGGCCCCTTCTCTGGAAACACCATATATTTT
TRBD1,NA,TRBV10-3,TRBJ1-1,CAIRDPRDRGVNTEAFF,TGTGCCATCAGAGATCCCCGGGACAGGGGGGTGAACACTGAAGCTTTCTTT
NA,NA,TRBV7-2,TRBJ2-1,CASTRRTNDNEQFF,TGTGCCAGCACCCGAAGGACCAACGACAATGAGCAGTTCTTC
NA,NA,TRBV10-2,TRBJ1-5,CASNFPGPGQPQHF,TGCGCCAGCAATTTTCCAGGTCCCGGACAGCCCCAGCATTTT
NA,NA,TRBV12-3/TRBV12-4,TRBJ2-3,CASSQIGDTQYF,TGTGCCAGCAGTCAAATCGGAGATACGCAGTATTTT
TRBD1,once,TRBV5-1,TRBJ1-2,CASSPTGTYGYTF,TGCGCCAGCAGCCCGACAGGGACGTATGGCTACACCTTC
TRBD1,NA,TRBV18,TRBJ1-6,CASSLDRGLSPLHF,TGTGCCAGCTCCCTAGACAGGGGGCTTTCACCCCTCCACTTT
NA,once,TRBV27,TRBJ1-2,CASSLQGLGGYTF,TGTGCCAGCAGTTTACAGGGCTTAGGTGGCTACACCTTC
TRBD1,NA,TRBV7-2,TRBJ2-1,CASSLPQGAFNEQFF,TGTGCCAGCAGCCTCCCCCAGGGGGCGTTCAATGAGCAGTTCTTC
TRBD1,NA,TRBV27,TRBJ1-1,CASSFGNRGVTFF,TGTGCCAGCAGTTTTGGTAACAGGGGAGTGACTTTCTTT
NA,NA,TRBV7-9,TRBJ2-5,CASSLEGSQAETQYF,TGTGCCAGCAGCTTAGAGGGTAGCCAGGCGGAGACCCAGTACTTC
TRBD1,once,TRBV4-1,TRBJ1-2,CASSQGDRGLGVYYGYTF,TGCGCCAGCAGCCAAGGGGACAGGGGGCTTGGGGTATACTATGGCTACACCTTC
NA,NA,TRBV5-1,TRBJ1-1,CASSPDRMNTEAFF,TGCGCCAGCAGCCCGGACAGAATGAACACTGAAGCTTTCTTT
TRBD1,NA,TRBV29-1,TRBJ1-1,CSAGQGTTEAFF,TGCAGCGCTGGACAGGGGACCACTGAAGCTTTCTTT
NA,NA,TRBV4-3,TRBJ1-1,CASSQVKVSNTEAFF,TGCGCCAGCAGCCAAGTGAAGGTCTCGAACACTGAAGCTTTCTTT
NA,NA,TRBV10-3,TRBJ2-1,CAIRDGSSYNEQFF,TGTGCCATCAGAGACGGGAGCTCCTACAATGAGCAGTTCTTC
NA,NA,TRBV19,TRBJ2-3,CASTPGLGQYF,TGTGCCAGTACCCCGGGACTTGGGCAGTATTTT
NA,NA,TRBV9,TRBJ1-2,CASSVDMSYGYTF,TGTGCCAGCAGCGTAGATATGTCCTATGGCTACACCTTC
NA,NA,TRBV6-5,TRBJ2-5,CASLLETQYF,TGTGCCAGCCTACTAGAGACCCAGTACTTC
TRBD1,NA,TRBV4-3,TRBJ1-5,CASSQDFRTGLNQPQHF,TGCGCCAGCAGCCAAGACTTCCGGACAGGGCTAAATCAGCCCCAGCATTTT
NA,NA,TRBV27,TRBJ1-6,CASRLREGSSPLHF,TGTGCCAGCAGGTTAAGGGAGGGGAGTTCACCCCTCCACTTT
NA,once,TRBV24-1,TRBJ2-3,CATSDGFREDTQYF,TGTGCCACCAGTGATGGATTCAGGGAGGATACGCAGTATTTT
NA,NA,TRBV11-2,TRBJ2-7,CASSVAVGEQYF,TGTGCCAGCAGCGTCGCCGTGGGGGAGCAGTACTTC